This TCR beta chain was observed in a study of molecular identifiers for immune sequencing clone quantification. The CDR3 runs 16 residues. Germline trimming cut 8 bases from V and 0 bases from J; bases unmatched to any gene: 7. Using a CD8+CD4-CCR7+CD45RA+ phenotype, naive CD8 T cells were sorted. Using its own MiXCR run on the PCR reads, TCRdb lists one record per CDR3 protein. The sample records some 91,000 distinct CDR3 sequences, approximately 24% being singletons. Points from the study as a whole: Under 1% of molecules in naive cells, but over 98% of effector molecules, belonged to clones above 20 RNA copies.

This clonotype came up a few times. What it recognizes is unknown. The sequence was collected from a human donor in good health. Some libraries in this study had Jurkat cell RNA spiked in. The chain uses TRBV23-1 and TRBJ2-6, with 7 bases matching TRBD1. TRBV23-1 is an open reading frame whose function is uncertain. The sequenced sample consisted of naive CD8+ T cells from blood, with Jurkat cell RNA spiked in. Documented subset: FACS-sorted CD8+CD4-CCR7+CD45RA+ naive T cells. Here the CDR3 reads CASGETGFSGANVLTF. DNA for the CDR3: TGCGCCAGCGGGGAGACAGGGTTCTCTGGGGCCAACGTCCTGACTTTC.